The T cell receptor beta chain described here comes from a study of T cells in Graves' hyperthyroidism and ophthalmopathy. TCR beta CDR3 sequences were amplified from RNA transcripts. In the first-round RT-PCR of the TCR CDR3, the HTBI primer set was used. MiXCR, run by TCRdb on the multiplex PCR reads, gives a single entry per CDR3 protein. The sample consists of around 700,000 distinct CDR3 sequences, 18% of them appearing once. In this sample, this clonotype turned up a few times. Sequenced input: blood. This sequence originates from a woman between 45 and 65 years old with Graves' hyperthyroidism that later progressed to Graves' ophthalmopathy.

CDR3 DNA sequence: TGTGCCAGCACCGACCTTCAGGGAACCTATAATTCACCCCTCCACTTT. It translates to CASTDLQGTYNSPLHF. This chain links TRBV27 with TRBJ1-6, with a weak D call TRBD1 (5 bases). CDR3 size: 16 residues. V was shortened by 7 bases and J by 2 bases, with 15 bases between the two germline ends. CDR1 is MNHEY and CDR2 is SMNVEV in the germline V gene (reference sequence).